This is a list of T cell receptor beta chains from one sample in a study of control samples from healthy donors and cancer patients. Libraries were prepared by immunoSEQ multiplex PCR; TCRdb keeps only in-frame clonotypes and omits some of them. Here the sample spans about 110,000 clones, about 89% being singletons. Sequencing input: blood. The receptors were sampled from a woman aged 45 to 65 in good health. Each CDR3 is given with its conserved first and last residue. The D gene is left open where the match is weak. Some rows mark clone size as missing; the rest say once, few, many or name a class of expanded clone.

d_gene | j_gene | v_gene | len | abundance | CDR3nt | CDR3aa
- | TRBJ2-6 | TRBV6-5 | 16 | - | TGTGCCAGCAGTTACTCGGTTTACTCTGGGGCCAACGTCCTGACTTTC | CASSYSVYSGANVLTF
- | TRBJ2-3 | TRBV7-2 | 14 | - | TGTGCCAGCAGCCCCCCTGAGCGGACAGATACGCAGTATTTT | CASSPPERTDTQYF
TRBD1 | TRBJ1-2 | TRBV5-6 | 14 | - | TGTGCCAGCAGCCCGGGGACAGGGTGGTACGGCTACACCTTC | CASSPGTGWYGYTF
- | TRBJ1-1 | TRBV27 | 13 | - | TGTACCAGCAGTACCAGGACAGCCACTGAAGCTTTCTTT | CTSSTRTATEAFF
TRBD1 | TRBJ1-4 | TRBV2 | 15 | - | TGTGCCAGCAGTGAAAATACAGGGGGAGTTCAAAAACTGTTTTTT | CASSENTGGVQKLFF
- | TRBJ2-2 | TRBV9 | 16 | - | TGTGCCAGCGCTCGGGAGGGGACAGGGTCCACCGGGGAGCTGTTTTTT | CASAREGTGSTGELFF
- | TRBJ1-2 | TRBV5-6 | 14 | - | TGTGCCAGCAGCTTGGCGAGGGGATTCTATGGCTACACCTTC | CASSLARGFYGYTF
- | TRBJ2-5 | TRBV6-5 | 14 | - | TGTGCCAGCACCTTGGGACTCCACCAAGAGACCCAGTACTTC | CASTLGLHQETQYF
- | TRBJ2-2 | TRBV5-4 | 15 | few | TGTGCCAGCAGCCAACCGACTAGTTCGGCCGGGGAGCTGTTTTTT | CASSQPTSSAGELFF
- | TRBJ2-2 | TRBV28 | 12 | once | TGTGCCAGCACTCCGAACACCGGGGAGCTGTTTTTT | CASTPNTGELFF
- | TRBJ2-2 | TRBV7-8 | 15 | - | TGTGCCAGCAGTTTCGCCGGTTGGAACACCGGGGAGCTGTTTTTT | CASSFAGWNTGELFF
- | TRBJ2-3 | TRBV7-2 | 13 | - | TGTGCCAGCAGCTTAGGGGACCCGCGTACGCAGTGTTTT | CASSLGDPRTQCF
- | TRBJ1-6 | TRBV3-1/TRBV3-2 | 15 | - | TGTGCCAGCAGCCAATTGGGGGTTAATAATTCACCCCTCCACTTT | CASSQLGVNNSPLHF
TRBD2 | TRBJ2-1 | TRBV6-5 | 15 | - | TGTGCCACCGCGGACCCGGGACTAGCGGGGCGTGAGCAGTTCTTC | CATADPGLAGREQFF
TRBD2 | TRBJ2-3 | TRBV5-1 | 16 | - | TGCGCCAGCAGCTTGACGGCGGGGGGGCCTACAGATACGCAGTATTTT | CASSLTAGGPTDTQYF
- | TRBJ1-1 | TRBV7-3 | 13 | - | TGTGCCAGCAGCCCCGCTGGTGACACTGAAGCTTTCTTT | CASSPAGDTEAFF
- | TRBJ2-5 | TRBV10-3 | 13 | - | TGTGCCATCAGTGAGCGGTCTAGTGGGACCCAGTACTTC | CAISERSSGTQYF
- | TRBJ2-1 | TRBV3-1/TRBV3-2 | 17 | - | TGTGCCAGCAGCCCCGTTAGTAGAGGGGGCTCCTACAATGAGCAGTTCTTC | CASSPVSRGGSYNEQFF
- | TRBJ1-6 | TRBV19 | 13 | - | TGTGCCAGTTTATCCTCCTATAATTCACCCCTCCACTTT | CASLSSYNSPLHF
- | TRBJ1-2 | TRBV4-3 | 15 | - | TGCGCCAGCAGCCAAGATAGCCGGCCAGGGATTGGCTACACCTTC | CASSQDSRPGIGYTF
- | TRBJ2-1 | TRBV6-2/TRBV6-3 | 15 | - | TGTGCCAGCAGCTGGGAATCAGGTGAATACAATGAGCAGTTCTTC | CASSWESGEYNEQFF
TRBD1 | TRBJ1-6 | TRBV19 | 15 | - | TGTGCCAGTAGTAGCGGACAGGGGGGGAATTCACCCCTCCACTTT | CASSSGQGGNSPLHF
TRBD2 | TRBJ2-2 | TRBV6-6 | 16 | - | TGTGCCAGCAGTTACCCACGGGGGGGCCAAGACGGGGAGCTGTTTTTT | CASSYPRGGQDGELFF
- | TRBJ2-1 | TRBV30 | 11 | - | TGTGCCTGGAGCCCCGTGGAGGAGCAGTTCTTC | CAWSPVEEQFF
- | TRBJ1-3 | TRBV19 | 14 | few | TGTGCCACCCGGTCGGGGGGGCCTGGAAACACCATATATTTT | CATRSGGPGNTIYF
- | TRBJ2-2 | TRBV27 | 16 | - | TGTGCCAGCAGTTTATCGGGGGGGCCGAACACCGGGGAGCTGTTTTTT | CASSLSGGPNTGELFF
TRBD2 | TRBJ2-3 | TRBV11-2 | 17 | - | TGTGCCAGCAGCTTAGGCTTTACTAGCGGAACGACAGATACGCAGTATTTT | CASSLGFTSGTTDTQYF
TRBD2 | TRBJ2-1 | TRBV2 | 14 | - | TGTGCCAGCAGCGGACTAGCGGGAGCCAATGAGCAGTTCTTC | CASSGLAGANEQFF
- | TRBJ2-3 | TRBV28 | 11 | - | TGTGCCAGCAGTTTATTAGAGACGCAGTATTTT | CASSLLETQYF
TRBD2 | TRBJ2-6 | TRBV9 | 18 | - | TGTGCCAGCAGCGAACGGGCGGGAGACCTCTCTGGGGCCAACGTCCTGACTTTC | CASSERAGDLSGANVLTF
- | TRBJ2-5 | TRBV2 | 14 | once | TGTGCCAGCGGAGGACCGCCGTACCAAGAGACCCAGTACTTC | CASGGPPYQETQYF
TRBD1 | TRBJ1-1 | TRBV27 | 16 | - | TGTGCCAGCAGTTATTTCCCGGGACAGAAATACACTGAAGCTTTCTTT | CASSYFPGQKYTEAFF
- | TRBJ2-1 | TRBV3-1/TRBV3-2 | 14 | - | TGTGCCAGCAGCCGGTTTTCGGCGGAGGGTGAGCAGTTCTTC | CASSRFSAEGEQFF
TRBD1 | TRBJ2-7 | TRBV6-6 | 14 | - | TGTGCCAGCAAGCTTCCGGGACAGGGTAACGAGCAGTACTTC | CASKLPGQGNEQYF
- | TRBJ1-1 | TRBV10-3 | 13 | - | TGTGCCATCAGGGGACTGGTGAACACTGAAGCTTTCTTT | CAIRGLVNTEAFF
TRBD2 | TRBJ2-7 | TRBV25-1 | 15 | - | TGTGCCAGCAGTGACCCAGCGGGGGAACTCTACGAGCAGTACTTC | CASSDPAGELYEQYF
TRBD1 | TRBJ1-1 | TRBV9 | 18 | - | TGTGCCAGCACCCCGGGATGGGGGACAGGGTTTGGGAACACTGAAGCTTTCTTT | CASTPGWGTGFGNTEAFF
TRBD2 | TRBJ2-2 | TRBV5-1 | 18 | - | TGCGCCAGCAGCTCCGGGACTAGCGGGAGTGTAAACACCGGGGAGCTGTTTTTT | CASSSGTSGSVNTGELFF
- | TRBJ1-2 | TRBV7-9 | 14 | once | TGTGCCAGCAGCTTAGCCGGACCGCCCTATGGCTACACCTTC | CASSLAGPPYGYTF
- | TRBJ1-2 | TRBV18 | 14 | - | TGTGCCAGCTCACCAGCAGGAGTCAACTATGGCTACACCTTC | CASSPAGVNYGYTF
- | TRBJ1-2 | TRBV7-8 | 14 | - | TGTGCCAGCAGCCCTTCGGGCAGGTCCTATGGCTACACCTTC | CASSPSGRSYGYTF
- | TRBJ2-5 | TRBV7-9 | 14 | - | TGTGCCAGCAGCCCTACCAATCAGCAAGAGACCCAGTACTTC | CASSPTNQQETQYF
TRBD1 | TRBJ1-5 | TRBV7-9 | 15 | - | TGTGCCAGCAGCCTATGGACAGGGGGCAATCAGCCCCAGCATTTT | CASSLWTGGNQPQHF
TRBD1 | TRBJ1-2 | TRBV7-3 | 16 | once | TGTGCCAGCAGCCCCGAGGGGACAGGGAGGGGCTATGGCTACACCTTC | CASSPEGTGRGYGYTF
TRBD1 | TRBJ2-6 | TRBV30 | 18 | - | TGTGCCTGGAGTGGCTCGGGACAGGGTTTTTCTGGGGCCAACGTCCTGACTTTC | CAWSGSGQGFSGANVLTF
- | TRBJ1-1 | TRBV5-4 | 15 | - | TGTGCCAGCAGCCACGGGGGGGAGGGAGGAACTGAAGCTTTCTTT | CASSHGGEGGTEAFF
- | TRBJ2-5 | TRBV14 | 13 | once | TGTGCCAGCAGCCAAGTGGAACAAGAGACCCAGTACTTC | CASSQVEQETQYF
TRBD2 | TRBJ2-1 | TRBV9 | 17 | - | TGTGCCAGCAGTGGGACTAGCGGGAGGGGGGCCTACAATGAGCAGTTCTTC | CASSGTSGRGAYNEQFF
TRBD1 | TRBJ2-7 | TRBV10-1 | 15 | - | TGCGCCAGCAGTGGGGGACCGGGACAGGGCTACGAGCAGTACTTC | CASSGGPGQGYEQYF
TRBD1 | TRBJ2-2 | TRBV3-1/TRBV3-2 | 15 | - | TGTGCCAGCAGCAGGACAGGGTGGAACACCGGGGAGCTGTTTTTT | CASSRTGWNTGELFF
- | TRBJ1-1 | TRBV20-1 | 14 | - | TGCAGTGCTAGTTCCCGGGTCAACTTGGGGGAAGCTTTCTTT | CSASSRVNLGEAFF
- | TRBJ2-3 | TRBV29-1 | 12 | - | TGCAGCGTTGTTGAGAACACAGATACGCAGTATTTT | CSVVENTDTQYF
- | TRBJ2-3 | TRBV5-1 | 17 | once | TGCGCCAGCAGCTTTATCAGAAGCGGCGGTATCACAGATACGCAGTATTTT | CASSFIRSGGITDTQYF
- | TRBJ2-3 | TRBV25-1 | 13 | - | TGTGCCAGCAGTGCTCAGGGACCAGATACGCAGTATTTT | CASSAQGPDTQYF
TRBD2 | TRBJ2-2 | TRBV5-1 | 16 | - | TGCGCCAGCAGCTTGACTAGCGGAACGAACACCGGGGAGCTGTTTTTT | CASSLTSGTNTGELFF
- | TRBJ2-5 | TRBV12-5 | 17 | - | TGTGCTAGTGGTTTGTTGGGGAAAACAGGGAACCCAGAGACCCAGTACTTC | CASGLLGKTGNPETQYF
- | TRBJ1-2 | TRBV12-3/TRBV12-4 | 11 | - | TGTGCCAGCAGTTTAAACTCTGGCTACACCTTC | CASSLNSGYTF